The TCR beta chain described here comes from a study of shared clonotypes between healthy human individuals. Study as a whole: The plates for each donor numbered three CD4 naive, three CD4 memory, two CD8 naive and one CD8 memory. Study results and limitations: Clonotype sharing among donors was expected to depend on sequencing depth.

Naive CD8 cells were CD45RO-negative, positively selected for CCR7, excluding terminally differentiated effector memory CD45RA+ cells. The study drew all its donors from Caucasian adults living in Nashville, Tennessee. Losses at the gene ends were 3 bases for V and 6 bases for J; bases not matched to a gene: 11. This CDR3 has 15 residues. Per germline, CDR1 SGDLS and CDR2 YYNGEE. The deep-level immunoSEQ assay was used. Assay used: immunoSEQ multiplex PCR; TCRdb lists only in-frame clones, some missing. This sample has roughly 2,000,000 clones, with about 95% found just once. With respect to this clone: Its specificity is unknown.

The chain is built from TRBV9 and TRBJ1-2; 7 bases agree with TRBD1. The receptor was derived from a young man in good health. Sample: naive CD8+ T cells sorted from blood. The CDR3 region has the DNA TGTGCCAGCAGCGAATATACCAGGGGGGATGATGGCTACACCTTC. Its translation is CASSEYTRGDDGYTF.